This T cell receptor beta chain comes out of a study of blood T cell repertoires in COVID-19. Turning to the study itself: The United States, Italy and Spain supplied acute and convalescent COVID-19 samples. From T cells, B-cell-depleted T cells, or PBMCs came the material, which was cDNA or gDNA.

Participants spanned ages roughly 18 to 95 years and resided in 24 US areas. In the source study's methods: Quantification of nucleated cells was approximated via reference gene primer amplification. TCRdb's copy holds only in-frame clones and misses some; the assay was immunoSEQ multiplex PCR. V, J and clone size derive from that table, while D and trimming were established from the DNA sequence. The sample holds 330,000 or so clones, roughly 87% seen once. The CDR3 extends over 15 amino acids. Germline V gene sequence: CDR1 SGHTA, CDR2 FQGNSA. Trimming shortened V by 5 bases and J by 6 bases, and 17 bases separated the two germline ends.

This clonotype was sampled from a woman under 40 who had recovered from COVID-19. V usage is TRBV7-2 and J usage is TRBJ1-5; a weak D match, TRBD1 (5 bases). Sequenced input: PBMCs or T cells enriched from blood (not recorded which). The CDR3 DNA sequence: TGTGCCAGCAGCCGGGGGGAGGGCGAAATTCAGCCCCAGCATTTT. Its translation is CASSRGEGEIQPQHF.